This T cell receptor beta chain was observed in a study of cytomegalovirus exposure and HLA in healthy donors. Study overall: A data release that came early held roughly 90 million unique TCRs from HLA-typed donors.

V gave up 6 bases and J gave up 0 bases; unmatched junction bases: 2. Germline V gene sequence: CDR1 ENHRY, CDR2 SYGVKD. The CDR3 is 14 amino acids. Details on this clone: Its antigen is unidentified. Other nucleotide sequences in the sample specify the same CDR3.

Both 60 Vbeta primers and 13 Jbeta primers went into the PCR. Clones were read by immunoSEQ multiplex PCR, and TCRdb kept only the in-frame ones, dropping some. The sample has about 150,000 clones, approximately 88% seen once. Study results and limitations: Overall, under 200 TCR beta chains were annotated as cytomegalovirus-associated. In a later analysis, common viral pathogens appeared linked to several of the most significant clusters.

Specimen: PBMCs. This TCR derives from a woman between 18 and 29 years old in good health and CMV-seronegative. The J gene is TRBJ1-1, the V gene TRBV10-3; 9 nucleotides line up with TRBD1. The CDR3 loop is CAIRDRGMNTEAFF. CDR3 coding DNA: TGTGCCATCAGGGACAGGGGTATGAACACTGAAGCTTTCTTT.